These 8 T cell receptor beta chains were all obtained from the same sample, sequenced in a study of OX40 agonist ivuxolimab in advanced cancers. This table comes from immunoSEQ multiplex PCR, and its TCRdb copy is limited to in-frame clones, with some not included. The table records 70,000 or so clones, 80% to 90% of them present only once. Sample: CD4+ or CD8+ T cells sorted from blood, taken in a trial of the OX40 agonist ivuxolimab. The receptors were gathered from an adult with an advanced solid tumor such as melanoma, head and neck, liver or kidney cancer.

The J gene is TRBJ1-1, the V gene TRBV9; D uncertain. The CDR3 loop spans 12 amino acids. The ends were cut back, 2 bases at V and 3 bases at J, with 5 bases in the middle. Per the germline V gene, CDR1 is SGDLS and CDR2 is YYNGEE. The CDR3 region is CASSVMDTEAFF. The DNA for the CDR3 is TGTGCCAGCAGCGTCATGGACACTGAAGCTTTCTTT.

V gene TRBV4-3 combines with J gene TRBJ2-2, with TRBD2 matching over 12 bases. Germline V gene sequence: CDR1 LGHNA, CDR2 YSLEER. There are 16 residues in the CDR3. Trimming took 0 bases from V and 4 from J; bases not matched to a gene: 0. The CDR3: CASSQEGLAGTGELFF. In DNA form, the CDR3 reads TGCGCCAGCAGCCAAGAGGGACTAGCGGGCACCGGGGAGCTGTTTTTT.

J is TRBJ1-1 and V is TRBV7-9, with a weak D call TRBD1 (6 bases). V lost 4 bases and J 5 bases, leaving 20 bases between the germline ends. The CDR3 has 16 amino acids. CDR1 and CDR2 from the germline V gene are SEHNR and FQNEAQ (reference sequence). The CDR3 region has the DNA TGTGCCAGCAGCTCCGTTGCATGGGGGGCAGGGACTGAAGCTTTCTTT. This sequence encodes CASSSVAWGAGTEAFF.

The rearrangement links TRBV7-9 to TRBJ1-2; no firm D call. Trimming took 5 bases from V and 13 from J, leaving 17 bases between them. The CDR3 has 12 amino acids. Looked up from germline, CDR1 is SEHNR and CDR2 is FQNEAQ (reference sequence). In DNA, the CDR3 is TGTGCCAGCAGCCTCCCACTCAACGGAGGCACCTTC. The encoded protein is CASSLPLNGGTF.

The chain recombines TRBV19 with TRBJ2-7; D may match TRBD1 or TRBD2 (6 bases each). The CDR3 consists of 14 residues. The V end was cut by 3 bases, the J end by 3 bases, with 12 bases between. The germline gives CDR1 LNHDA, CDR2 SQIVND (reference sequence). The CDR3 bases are TGTGCCAGTAGTATCTCTAGGGGGGACTACGAGCAGTACTTC. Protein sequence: CASSISRGDYEQYF.

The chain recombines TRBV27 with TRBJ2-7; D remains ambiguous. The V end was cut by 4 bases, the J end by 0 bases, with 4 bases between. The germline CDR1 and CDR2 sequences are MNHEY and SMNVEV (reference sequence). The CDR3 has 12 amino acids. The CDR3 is CASSSNSYEQYF. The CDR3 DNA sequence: TGTGCCAGCAGTTCCAACTCCTACGAGCAGTACTTC.

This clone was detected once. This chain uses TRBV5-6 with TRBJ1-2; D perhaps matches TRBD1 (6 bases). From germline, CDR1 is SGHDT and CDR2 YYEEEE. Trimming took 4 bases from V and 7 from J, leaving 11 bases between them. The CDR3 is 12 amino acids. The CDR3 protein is CASSLGGGGYTF. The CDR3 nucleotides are TGTGCCAGCAGCCTGGGAGGGGGTGGCTACACCTTC.

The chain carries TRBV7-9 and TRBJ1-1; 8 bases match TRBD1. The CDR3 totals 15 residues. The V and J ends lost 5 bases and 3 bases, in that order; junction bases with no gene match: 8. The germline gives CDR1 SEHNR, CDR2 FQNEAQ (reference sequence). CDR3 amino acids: CASSALQGVDTEAFF. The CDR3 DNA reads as TGTGCCAGCAGCGCGTTACAGGGGGTAGACACTGAAGCTTTCTTT.